This T cell receptor (beta chain) was identified during a study of blood T cell repertoires in COVID-19. Study-wide context: T cells, B-cell-depleted T cells, or PBMCs provided the cDNA or gDNA that served as material.

The germline CDR1 and CDR2 sequences are SGHRS and YFSETQ. CDR3 size: 16 residues. V was cut by 1 base and J by 0 bases, with 13 bases left in between. Under the authors' procedure: Cell counts per sample came from amplifying reference gene primers. The protocol was immunoSEQ multiplex PCR, while the TCRdb copy is restricted to in-frame clones and leaves out a portion. V, J and clone size reflect that table, while D and trimming were determined from the DNA. In the table there are roughly 86,000 clones, approximately 80% of which are singletons. The rearrangement links TRBV5-1 to TRBJ1-2, with D possibly being TRBD1 (6 bases). The TCR comes from a man between 45 and 60 years old with acute or convalescent COVID-19. Sequencing input: peripheral blood. CDR3 sequence (DNA): TGCGCCAGCAGCTTGTCGGGACAACCAGCTAACTATGGCTACACCTTC. It specifies CASSLSGQPANYGYTF. Variable domain in full (rest from reference TRBV5-1 and TRBJ1-2): KAGVTQTPRYLIKTRGQQVTLSCSPISGHRSVSWYQQTPGQGLQFLFEYFSETQRNKGNFPGRFSGRQFSNSRSEMNVSTLELGDSALYLCASSLSGQPANYGYTFGSGTRLTVV.